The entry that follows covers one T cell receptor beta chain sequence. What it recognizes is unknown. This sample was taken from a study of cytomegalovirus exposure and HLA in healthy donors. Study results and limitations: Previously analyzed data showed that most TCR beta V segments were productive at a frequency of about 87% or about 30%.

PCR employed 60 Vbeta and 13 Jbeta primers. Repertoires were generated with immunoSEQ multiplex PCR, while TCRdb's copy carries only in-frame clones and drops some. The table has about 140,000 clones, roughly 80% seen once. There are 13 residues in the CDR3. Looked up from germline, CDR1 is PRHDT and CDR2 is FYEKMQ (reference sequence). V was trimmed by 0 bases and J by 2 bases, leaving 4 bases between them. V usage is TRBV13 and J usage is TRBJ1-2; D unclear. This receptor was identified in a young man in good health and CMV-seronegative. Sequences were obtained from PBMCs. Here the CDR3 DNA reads TGTGCCAGCAGCTTAGGTCAGAACTATGGCTACACCTTC. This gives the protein CASSLGQNYGYTF.